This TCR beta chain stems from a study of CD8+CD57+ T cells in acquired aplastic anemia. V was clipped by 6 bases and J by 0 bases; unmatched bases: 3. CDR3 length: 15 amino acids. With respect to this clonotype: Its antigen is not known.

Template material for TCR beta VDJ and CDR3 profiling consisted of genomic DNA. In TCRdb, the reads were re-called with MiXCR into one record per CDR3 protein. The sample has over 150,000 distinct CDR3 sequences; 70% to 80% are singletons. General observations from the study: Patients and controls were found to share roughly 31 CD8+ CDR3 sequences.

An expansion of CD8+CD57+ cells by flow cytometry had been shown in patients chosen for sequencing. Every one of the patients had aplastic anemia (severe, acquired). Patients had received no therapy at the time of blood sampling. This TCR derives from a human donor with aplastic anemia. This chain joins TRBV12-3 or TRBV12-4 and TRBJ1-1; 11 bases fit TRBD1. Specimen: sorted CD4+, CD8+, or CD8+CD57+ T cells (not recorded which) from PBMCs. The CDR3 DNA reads TGTGCCAGCAGGGGACAGGGGGGGATGAACACTGAAGCTTTCTTT. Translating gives CASRGQGGMNTEAFF.